This T cell receptor (beta chain) was found in a study of T cells expressing NK-cell markers. Turning to the study itself: Sorted CD3+CD56+NKG2C+, CD3+CD56+NKG2C- and CD3+CD56-NKG2C+ T-cell subsets were beta-chain profiled. Seven HCMV-seropositive donors and one seronegative donor made up the eight sequenced donors.

Regarding this clonotype: What it binds is not known.

Study conclusions and caveats: The study did not resolve the HCMV specificity of expanded NKG2C+ T cell clones.

Scientists made TCR beta cDNA using 5'RACE template switching with UMIs. Using the 5' RACE reads, TCRdb records one entry per CDR3 protein without DNA. Its table lists a few hundred thousand distinct CDR3 sequences. Germline V gives CDR1 SGHAT, CDR2 FQNNGV. The CDR3 is made up of 13 amino acids. Sequencing input: blood T cells: a sorted CD56 or NKG2C T cell subset, CD4+ or CD8+ T cells, or bulk PBMC T cells (not recorded which). The J gene is TRBJ1-4, the V gene TRBV11-2; the TRBD1 assignment by TCRdb is unverifiable without DNA. The receptor's source is a man aged 18-70 years in good health. The CDR3 here is CASSGSTGYKLFF.